This T cell receptor (beta chain) appears in the sequencing data of a study of PD-1 blockade in classical Hodgkin lymphoma. Study conclusions and caveats: Causes of the repertoire differences remain undefined, possibly disease activity or prior therapy. Newly diagnosed patients were said to have less baseline TCR diversity than healthy donors did.

This clone has more than one count but fewer than ten. Antigen unknown. Indicated time point: newly diagnosed, previously untreated cHL patient sample. Untreated, newly diagnosed classical Hodgkin lymphoma PBMCs were comparators. TCRdb keeps only in-frame clones here, not all; method: immunoSEQ multiplex PCR. The sample lists around 50,000 clones, just over 90% occurring once. Trimming stripped 0 bases from V and 1 base from J, with 15 bases between. The germline gives CDR1 SQVTM, CDR2 ANQGSEA. The CDR3 has 16 residues. The sequenced sample was peripheral blood mononuclear cells (PBMCs). V usage is TRBV29-1 and J usage is TRBJ1-1; D unresolved. The TCR sequence derives from a human donor with classical Hodgkin lymphoma. The CDR3 region is CSVEEFSGLQNTEAFF. The DNA for the CDR3 is TGCAGCGTTGAAGAATTCTCAGGACTGCAGAACACTGAAGCTTTCTTT.